These 17 T cell receptor beta chains share one sample of origin, sequenced in a study of blood T cell repertoires in COVID-19. Repertoires were generated with immunoSEQ multiplex PCR, while TCRdb's copy carries only in-frame clones and drops some. The table lists 70,000 to 90,000 clones, 88% of them singletons. The sequencing input was peripheral blood. Receptors originate from a human donor in a cohort sampled during active COVID-19.

The gene calls are TRBV21-1 and TRBJ1-3; no DNA check was done on the table's D call, TRBD1. TRBV21-1 is shown as a pseudogene. The CDR3 runs 15 residues. The CDR3 spells CASSRRGYSGNTIYF. CDR3 in DNA: TGTGCCAGCAGCCGCAGGGGGTACTCTGGAAACACCATATATTTT.

The V and J genes are TRBV7-8 and TRBJ2-2; TRBD2 matches 7 bases. Unmatched junction bases numbered 8, after V lost 6 bases and J lost 1 base. Germline CDR1 is SGHVS and CDR2 is FQNEAQ. CDR3 size: 16 residues. The CDR3 region has the DNA TGTGCCAGCAGTCGGCGGGACTACCGGAACACCGGGGAGCTGTTTTTT. Protein sequence: CASSRRDYRNTGELFF.

J is TRBJ2-3 and V is TRBV5-6; D gene uncertain. V was trimmed by 2 bases and J by 0 bases, leaving 4 bases between them. The germline CDR1 and CDR2 sequences are SGHDT and YYEEEE. The CDR3 has 13 residues. The CDR3 protein is CASSFQSTDTQYF. As DNA, the CDR3 is TGTGCCAGCAGCTTCCAGAGCACAGATACGCAGTATTTT.

The chain uses TRBV5-1 and TRBJ2-7; tentative D call: TRBD1 (6 bases). Trimming took off 3 bases at V and 4 bases at J, with 14 bases between the two ends. Germline V lookup: CDR1 SGHRS, CDR2 YFSETQ. CDR3 length: 14 residues. DNA for the CDR3: TGCGCCAGCAGCTCCCAGGGGATAGGGTACGAGCAGTACTTC. This codes for CASSSQGIGYEQYF.

The chain employs TRBV3-1 (or the pseudogene TRBV3-2) and TRBJ1-2; 8 bases map to TRBD1. Germline trimming cut 2 bases from V and 2 bases from J; bases unmatched to any gene: 4. The germline V gene has CDR1 LGHDT and CDR2 YNNKEL (reference sequence). The CDR3 has 15 residues. The CDR3, as DNA: TGTGCCAGCAGCCAACGGGACAGGCGAAACTATGGCTACACCTTC. It translates to CASSQRDRRNYGYTF.

The chain has TRBV7-2 and TRBJ2-2, with TRBD2 matching over 9 bases. Germline values: CDR1 SGHTA, CDR2 FQGNSA. This CDR3 region has 14 residues. The V segment lost 3 bases and the J segment 7 bases; nucleotides outside the gene matches: 3. The DNA of the CDR3 is TGTGCCAGCAGCTTTAGCGGGGGAAACGGGGAGCTGTTTTTT. Protein product: CASSFSGGNGELFF.

This chain uses TRBV24-1 with TRBJ1-1; tentative D call: TRBD1 (6 bases). Germline CDR1 KGHDR, CDR2 SFDVKD. Trimming left V 4 bases short and J 4 bases short, with 12 bases between. The CDR3 has 14 residues. The CDR3 protein is CATSDATGSTEAFF. The DNA of the CDR3 is TGTGCCACCAGTGACGCTACAGGGAGCACTGAAGCTTTCTTT.

This sequence joins TRBV3-1 (or the pseudogene TRBV3-2) and TRBJ2-3; TRBD2 agrees at 9 bases. The CDR3 spans 16 residues. Germline lookup yields CDR1 LGHDT and CDR2 YNNKEL (reference sequence). Losses at the gene ends were 5 bases for V and 2 bases for J; bases not matched to a gene: 8. CDR3 protein: CASSKGLAGNTDTQYF. The CDR3, as DNA: TGTGCCAGCAGCAAAGGTCTAGCGGGGAACACAGATACGCAGTATTTT.

The V and J genes are TRBV7-8 and TRBJ1-5; D gene uncertain. The CDR3 runs 16 residues. Per the germline V gene, CDR1 is SGHVS and CDR2 is FQNEAQ. Trimming left V 1 base short and J 5 bases short, with 15 bases between. The CDR3 reads CASSLGRLEYHQPQHF. The CDR3, as DNA: TGTGCCAGCAGCTTAGGCCGTCTTGAGTACCATCAGCCCCAGCATTTT.

The V gene is TRBV6-1, the J gene TRBJ2-7, with a weak D call TRBD2 (5 bases). The CDR3 extends over 12 amino acids. Germline CDR1 and CDR2: MNHNS and SASEGT. The V end lost 2 bases, the J end lost 5 bases, and 7 bases lay between the germline ends. Written as DNA, the CDR3 is TGTGCCAGCAGTGAATACGGGGACGAGCAGTACTTC. Encoded protein: CASSEYGDEQYF.

The chain carries TRBV2 and TRBJ2-7, with 15 bases lining up with TRBD2. In germline, CDR1 is SNHLY, CDR2 FYNNEI. The J segment lost 7 bases and the V segment lost 4 bases, leaving 5 bases of the junction unmatched. The CDR3 extends over 15 amino acids. The CDR3 reads CASSVRTSGREEQYF. The CDR3 DNA reads as TGTGCCAGCAGTGTCCGGACTAGCGGGAGGGAAGAGCAGTACTTC.

The genes are TRBV30 and TRBJ2-7, with 7 bases that match TRBD2. Germline V gene lookup returns CDR1 GTSNPN and CDR2 SVGIG (reference sequence). The CDR3 is 15 residues long. Trimming at V came to 0 bases and at J to 1 base, leaving 6 bases not matched to a gene. The CDR3 DNA follows: TGTGCCTGGAGTGTACTGGGCGGGGGATCCTACGAGCAGTACTTC. Its translation: CAWSVLGGGSYEQYF. Based on the CDR3 plus reference TRBV30 and TRBJ2-7, the full variable domain is SQTIHQWPATLVQPVGSPLSLECTVEGTSNPNLYWYRQAAGRGLQLLFYSVGIGQISSEVPQNLSASRPQDRQFILSSKKLLLSDSGFYLCAWSVLGGGSYEQYFGPGTRLTVT.

The chain has TRBV6-5 and TRBJ2-5; D may be TRBD1 (5 bases). Germline lookup yields CDR1 MNHEY and CDR2 SVGAGI. The CDR3 is 14 amino acids. V was pared by 0 bases and J by 3 bases, with 8 bases between. The CDR3: CASSYSSREETQYF. In DNA, the CDR3 is TGTGCCAGCAGTTACTCGAGCAGGGAAGAGACCCAGTACTTC.

The chain has TRBV28 and TRBJ1-5; D is unresolved. The V gene lost 6 bases and the J gene lost 4 bases, with 7 bases spanning the gap. CDR3 length: 12 amino acids. CDR1 MDHEN and CDR2 SYDVKM come from the germline V gene. CDR3 sequence: CASRIQNQPQHF. The DNA of the CDR3 is TGTGCCAGCAGGATACAAAATCAGCCCCAGCATTTT. The entire variable domain, with the rest obtained from reference TRBV28 and TRBJ1-5, is as follows: DVKVTQSSRYLVKRTGEKVFLECVQDMDHENMFWYRQDPGLGLRLIYFSYDVKMKEKGDIPEGYSVSREKKERFSLILESASTNQTSMYLCASRIQNQPQHFGDGTRLSIL.

The chain recombines TRBV9 with TRBJ1-6, with D perhaps TRBD1 (6 bases). The V and J ends lost 1 base and 8 bases respectively, with 13 bases between them. This CDR3 has 15 residues. Germline CDR1 reads SGDLS; CDR2 reads YYNGEE. The chain's CDR3 is CASSVRAGVDSPLHF. DNA of the CDR3: TGTGCCAGCAGCGTAAGGGCAGGGGTGGATTCACCCCTCCACTTT.

The chain combines TRBV12-2 with TRBJ2-1; the table gives TRBD2 as D, unverified against the DNA. TRBV12-2 is tagged as a pseudogene. The CDR3 sequence is 20 residues long. The CDR3 loop reads CASRCHFPGLAPLAYNEQFF. The CDR3 nucleotides read TGTGCAAGTCGCTGCCACTTCCCGGGACTAGCGCCTCTAGCCTACAATGAGCAGTTCTTC.

The chain employs TRBV9 and TRBJ1-3; perhaps TRBD1 as D (5 bases). The CDR3 is 15 residues long. The V end lost 0 bases, the J end lost 9 bases, and 16 bases lay between the germline ends. Germline CDR1 and CDR2: SGDLS and YYNGEE. The CDR3 spells CASSVATNAGGTIYF. The CDR3 coding sequence is TGTGCCAGCAGCGTAGCCACAAACGCGGGGGGCACCATATATTTT.